Following are 23 T cell receptor beta chains from one sample sequenced in a study of T-cell reconstitution after alpha-beta-depleted transplantation in children. Unique molecular identifiers featured in how the TCRbeta library was prepared. TCRdb ran MiXCR on the PCR reads and lists one entry per CDR3 protein. The sample comprises around 960,000 distinct CDR3 sequences, about 29% of which are singletons, and 28% rests with the top ten. Sample: PBMCs, mostly from graft donor cells, taken 360 days after TCRalphabeta/CD19-depleted stem cell transplant. The receptors derive from a boy less than two years old who had a stem cell transplant for SCID, so the T cells may come from the graft donor.

The chain links TRBV9 to TRBJ2-4; no firm D call. CDR1 is SGDLS, CDR2 YYNGEE, per germline. Trimming removed 0 bases at V and 0 bases at J, with 19 bases between. The CDR3 covers 19 residues. The chain's CDR3 is CASSVAPGPPLTAKNIQYF. The CDR3 DNA reads TGTGCCAGCAGCGTAGCCCCCGGACCGCCACTCACAGCCAAAAACATTCAGTACTTC.

The rearrangement uses TRBV12-3 or TRBV12-4 and TRBJ2-1, with TRBD1 matching 9 bases. The CDR3 consists of 16 residues. With V trimmed by 6 bases and J by 2 bases, 8 bases remained unmatched. The CDR3 DNA reads TGTGCCAGCAGCGGGACAGGGATCGACCCCTACAATGAGCAGTTCTTC. Translation gives CASSGTGIDPYNEQFF.

The CDR3 protein is CASSFSTGVRTEAFF. The CDR3 DNA reads TGTGCCAGCAGTTTCAGCACAGGGGTTCGCACTGAAGCTTTCTTT. The rearrangement uses TRBV12-3 or TRBV12-4 and TRBJ1-1; 7 bases map to TRBD1. J lost 4 bases, V lost 3 bases, and 8 bases had no gene match. The CDR3 is 15 amino acids.

A few counts support this clonotype. This chain uses TRBV4-2 with TRBJ2-3, with 7 bases fitting TRBD2. The junction had 21 bases not matched to a gene; V was cut back by 7 bases and J by 11 bases. From germline, CDR1 is LGHNA and CDR2 YNFKEQ. The CDR3 runs 16 residues. CDR3 residues: CASTREDGGRPMRQYF. In DNA, the CDR3 is TGTGCCAGCACCCGGGAGGACGGCGGAAGACCGATGCGGCAGTATTTT.

This clonotype was found a few times. This CDR3 is CASSQGAGEPKNIQYF. CDR3 nucleotide sequence: TGCGCCAGCAGCCAAGGGGCGGGGGAACCTAAAAACATTCAGTACTTC. V and J are TRBV4-1 and TRBJ2-4, with 7 bases identical to TRBD2. Trimming cost V 1 base and J 4 bases; bases outside gene matches: 7. From germline, CDR1 is MGHRA and CDR2 YSYEKL. The CDR3 length is 16 residues.

V usage is TRBV11-2 and J usage is TRBJ2-7, with 8 bases lining up with TRBD1. The V gene end was trimmed by 6 bases and the J gene end by 4 bases; junction bases not matched to a gene: 5. The germline V gene has CDR1 SGHAT and CDR2 FQNNGV. There are 13 residues in the CDR3. CDR3 protein: CASRGQVGYEQYF. CDR3 bases: TGTGCCAGCAGGGGACAGGTTGGGTACGAGCAGTACTTC.

This clonotype was observed many times. The chain combines TRBV29-1 with TRBJ2-7; D is unresolved. Germline loops: CDR1 SQVTM, CDR2 ANQGSEA. V dropped 4 bases and J dropped 3 bases, with 13 bases sitting between them. The CDR3 covers 13 residues. In DNA form, the CDR3 reads TGCAGCGTTGCGGGTCCAGGCATCTACGAGCAGTACTTC. Translation gives CSVAGPGIYEQYF.

The rearrangement joins TRBV20-1 to TRBJ2-1, with 16 positions matching TRBD2. The J segment lost 2 bases and the V segment lost 3 bases, leaving 1 base of the junction unmatched. In germline, CDR1 is DFQATT, CDR2 SNEGSKA (reference sequence). This CDR3 has 16 residues. In DNA, the CDR3 is TGCAGTGCTAGGGGGACTAGCGGGGGGGCCTACAATGAGCAGTTCTTC. Translated, it gives CSARGTSGGAYNEQFF.

The V and J genes are TRBV20-1 and TRBJ1-5, with D hard to call. This CDR3 spans 17 amino acids. CDR1 and CDR2 (germline): DFQATT, SNEGSKA (reference sequence). V was cut by 0 bases and J by 2 bases, with 17 bases left in between. The DNA for the CDR3 is TGCAGTGCTAGAGATACAAGAAAGGTTACGGGCAATCAGCCCCAGCATTTT. This gives the protein CSARDTRKVTGNQPQHF.

The CDR3 region has the DNA TGCAGTGCTAGAGAAAAGGTCCCAGGAACCCAGTACTTC. Translating it yields CSAREKVPGTQYF. The V and J genes are TRBV20-1 and TRBJ2-5, with no clear D. The V end was cut by 0 bases, the J end by 8 bases, with 13 bases between. Germline-derived CDR1 and CDR2 are DFQATT and SNEGSKA (reference sequence). The CDR3 totals 13 residues.

This clonotype has just a few counts. The rearrangement links TRBV4-2 to TRBJ1-6; D ambiguous. The V gene's germline CDR1 is LGHNA and CDR2 YNFKEQ. V dropped 3 bases and J dropped 2 bases, with 11 bases sitting between them. This CDR3 spans 16 amino acids. The chain's CDR3 is CASSQGSDTYNSPLHF. The CDR3 DNA is TGTGCCAGCAGCCAGGGGTCGGATACCTATAATTCACCCCTCCACTTT.

The V and J genes are TRBV5-1 and TRBJ2-3, with 9 bases identical to TRBD2. The germline V gene encodes CDR1 SGHRS and CDR2 YFSETQ. The CDR3 spans 16 residues. V lost 4 bases, J lost 2 bases, and 8 bases stayed unmatched. This CDR3 reads CASSVERGEFTDTQYF. The CDR3 DNA sequence: TGCGCCAGCAGCGTGGAGCGGGGGGAATTCACAGATACGCAGTATTTT.

This chain joins TRBV2 and TRBJ1-2; 7 bases are a match to TRBD1. The CDR3 covers 15 residues. J lost 4 bases, V lost 6 bases, and 11 bases had no gene match. Germline loops: CDR1 SNHLY, CDR2 FYNNEI. CDR3 amino acids: CASRVLGQTFYGYTF. In DNA form, the CDR3 reads TGTGCCAGCAGGGTCCTGGGACAGACTTTCTATGGCTACACCTTC.

Comment on this clonotype: A read error may produce the germline difference seen at one junction end. The chain combines TRBV6-5 with TRBJ2-2; 11 nucleotides agree with TRBD1. Germline loops: CDR1 MNHEY, CDR2 SVGAGI. The CDR3 has 17 residues. CDR3 coding DNA: TGTGCCAGCAGTTCCGGACAGGGGGCCGCGAAGACCGGGGAGCTGTTTTTT. It translates to CASSSGQGAAKTGELFF.

The J gene is TRBJ2-1, the V gene TRBV19; 9 positions match TRBD2. Trimming at V came to 4 bases and at J to 7 bases, leaving 14 bases not matched to a gene. The CDR3 runs to 17 residues. Germline loops: CDR1 LNHDA, CDR2 SQIVND (reference sequence). The CDR3 reads CASSTDTQRGAGNEQFF. DNA for the CDR3: TGTGCCAGTAGTACTGACACTCAGCGGGGGGCTGGGAATGAGCAGTTCTTC.

The V call is TRBV6-1, the J call TRBJ2-3, with D tentatively TRBD1 or TRBD2 (6 bases each). Germline V gene data show CDR1 as MNHNS and CDR2 as SASEGT. The CDR3 length is 15 residues. V was cut by 6 bases and J by 4 bases, with 17 bases left in between. CDR3 in DNA: TGTGCCAGCAGCTCCCCCGGGGGCAAGGCAGATACGCAGTATTTT. Translated: CASSSPGGKADTQYF.

The chain employs TRBV15 and TRBJ2-3; 12 nucleotides align to TRBD2. CDR3 length equals 16 residues. CDR1 and CDR2 from the germline V gene are LNHNV and YYDKDF (reference sequence). V trimming: 1 base; J trimming: 2 bases; junction bases outside the gene matches: 1. Written as DNA, the CDR3 is TGTGCCACCAGCAGAGGACTAGCGGGGGCCACAGATACGCAGTATTTT. Translation: CATSRGLAGATDTQYF.

There are a few counts of this clonotype. V and J are TRBV5-1 and TRBJ2-1, with TRBD1 matching over 7 bases. Germline V gene sequence: CDR1 SGHRS, CDR2 YFSETQ. V shed 3 bases, J shed 6 bases, and the junction held 15 bases outside the gene matches. CDR3 length: 17 residues. CDR3 residues: CASSSGAYRGRSNEQFF. The CDR3 DNA follows: TGCGCCAGCAGCTCCGGGGCCTACAGGGGAAGGTCCAATGAGCAGTTCTTC.

The chain has TRBV5-6 and TRBJ1-2; no definite D call. The germline V and J ends were trimmed by 2 bases and 8 bases, with 19 bases remaining between them. The CDR3 is 15 amino acids. Germline V gene sequence: CDR1 SGHDT, CDR2 YYEEEE. In DNA form, the CDR3 reads TGTGCCAGCAGCTTTCAACCTGGCGGGCTTATCGGCTACACCTTC. Translated: CASSFQPGGLIGYTF.

This clonotype was detected ten times or more. This chain uses TRBV6-1 with TRBJ2-7; TRBD1 matches 9 bases. The germline gives CDR1 MNHNS, CDR2 SASEGT. V shed 7 bases, J shed 1 base, and the junction held 11 bases outside the gene matches. This CDR3 has 16 amino acids. The CDR3 region is CASTGQGPSLSYEQYF. The CDR3 DNA sequence: TGTGCCAGCACCGGACAGGGGCCTTCTCTATCCTACGAGCAGTACTTC.

V gene TRBV25-1 combines with J gene TRBJ2-1, with 8 positions matching TRBD1. The CDR3 runs 18 residues. CDR1 and CDR2 (germline): MGHDK, SYGVNS. The V and J ends lost 1 base and 0 bases, in that order; junction bases with no gene match: 8. In DNA, the CDR3 is TGTGCCAGCAGTGAATGGGGGACAGGTAAAAGCTCCTACAATGAGCAGTTCTTC. It codes for CASSEWGTGKSSYNEQFF.

The sample holds many counts of this clonotype. The CDR3 is CASSQAVILVRATDTQYF. CDR3 in DNA: TGCGCCAGCAGCCAAGCTGTTATTCTTGTGCGGGCGACAGATACGCAGTATTTT. The V gene is TRBV4-1, the J gene TRBJ2-3; D may be TRBD2 (5 bases). V lost 1 base, J lost 3 bases, and 20 bases lay in between. CDR3 length: 18 amino acids. Germline loops: CDR1 MGHRA, CDR2 YSYEKL.

The chain links TRBV29-1 to TRBJ2-7, with 9 bases aligning to TRBD1. Unmatched junction bases numbered 4, after V lost 7 bases and J lost 3 bases. The CDR3 has 12 amino acids. Germline V gene data show CDR1 as SQVTM and CDR2 as ANQGSEA. CDR3 protein: CSAGQGIYEQYF. CDR3 coding DNA: TGCAGCGCTGGACAGGGGATCTACGAGCAGTACTTC.